This T cell receptor (beta chain) was captured in a study of shared clonotypes between healthy human individuals (dated by TCRdb to about 2020). Broadly, across the study: The cohort comprised two women and a few men aged 18 to 49 years. To increase sequencing depth and limit assay-specific biases, different laboratories used diverse techniques to prepare libraries and sequence TCR repertoires. Per donor, leukapheresis produced somewhere between about 0.9 and 9.5 billion PBMCs. For each donor, CD4 naive and CD4 memory were each run on three plates, CD8 naive on two plates, and CD8 memory on one plate. The study deeply sequenced blood TCR repertoires of 5 or 6 healthy adults to estimate repertoire size and the extent of clonotype sharing between individuals.

Using the deep immunoSEQ assay, TCR CDR3 regions were amplified from genomic DNA by multiplex PCR. For each cell subset, the extracted genomic DNA was distributed evenly across all wells of several immunoSEQ 96-well plates, and each plate served as one replicate. For sorted subsets, roughly 190 ng of genomic DNA, equivalent to 30,000 or so T cell genomes, went into each replicate PCR. The purified libraries were quantified using a Qubit 3.0 fluorometer, sized with a Bioanalyzer 2100, and then quantified again using the KAPA Library Quantification kit. Every immunoSEQ 96-well plate was sequenced on a dedicated single-read 150-cycle Illumina NextSeq 550 flow cell. The authors processed their data as follows. The immunoSEQ output contained only junctional sequences without quality scores, so filtering could not match that applied to full-length reads. Sequences were annotated with PyIR, a Python wrapper for IgBLAST v1.9, and V/J genes and CDR3 were assigned using IMGT germline references. Reads were filtered out if the reads had weak V/J assignments (E-value above 1e-6), no CDR3, stop codons, out-of-frame junctions, or ambiguous translated residues. A V3J clonotype was defined by an identical inferred V gene, J gene, and CDR3 amino acid sequence. The percentage overlap between two repertoires was calculated by dividing the number of shared unique clonotypes by the size of the smaller repertoire. Richness of each repertoire was evaluated using RTK rarefaction, the Chao1 estimator, and Recon v2.1 estimates of unobserved clonotypes. OLGA was used to compute generation probabilities for all TCRbeta clonotypes that the gDNA method yielded from several donors. Sourced from immuneACCESS, this table was stored by TCRdb with only in-frame sequences that have V and J called. A share of the clones is absent; for the studies checked, an unresolved V gene accounts for under half, and the remainder has no known explanation. That table gives V, J and clone size, and the DNA gave D and trimming. Counted in this sample were approximately 2,000,000 clones; around 95% of them appeared once. About 1.6% of the sample comes from the top ten.

A word on this clone: Which antigen it targets is not known. No base-level quality is on record; no much larger clone is a single base apart.

General findings and caveats noted by the study authors: Compared with non-shared clonotypes, the clonotypes found in all four sorted-subset donors had higher generation probabilities. The small number of donors limited the genetic and exposure-history diversity represented. Naive subsets generally had larger estimated clonotype richness than memory subsets did. Pairwise subsampling indicated that sequencing depth was expected to affect the degree of clonotype sharing among donors. Even with the large sequencing depth, rarefaction of the sorted-subset datasets indicated that sequencing was incomplete. When a handful of donors were compared, the shared fraction of clonotypes was roughly 4.8% for naive CD4, more than 3% for naive CD8, about 2.4% for memory CD4, and less than 0.5% for memory CD8. Only blood was sampled, and tissue TCR repertoires likely differ from those in blood.

The germline V gene sets CDR1 to SGDLS and CDR2 to YYNGEE. There are 16 amino acids in the CDR3, from cysteine to phenylalanine inclusive. Just CDR3 DNA is preserved here, 48 bases in frame from base 1. Ends trimmed: V by 0 bases, J by 9 bases; bases unmatched to a gene: 12. CD8 naive samples consisted of CD45RO-negative cells that were positively selected for CCR7, yielding a CD45RA+CCR7+ population without TemRA cells. Donors were healthy HIV-negative adults with no recently reported acute infections or vaccinations. All donors were Caucasian adults living in Nashville, Tennessee, USA. Blood was obtained by leukapheresis, after which PBMCs were separated by Ficoll-Histopaque density gradient centrifugation and cryopreserved in liquid nitrogen vapor phase. Analytical flow cytometry was used to check the purity and quantity of every magnetically sorted T cell population. Genomic DNA was isolated from every sorted fraction and measured by UV absorbance on a Nanodrop 2000c.

This clonotype originated in a man aged 18 to 29 in good health. Some clones in this sample may be carry-over from other donors' samples. The chain joins TRBV9 to TRBJ2-1; TRBD2 lines up with 7 middle nucleotides. Sequenced sample: naive CD8+ T cells from PBMCs. The cell subset or site label for this specimen denotes: CD45RA+CCR7+. The DNA sequence reads TGTGCCAGCAGCGTAGATTCCCACGGGGGGTCTGGTGAGCAGTTCTTC. Translated, it reads CASSVDSHGGSGEQFF.